A single sample gave rise to the 2 T cell receptor beta chains below, sequenced in a study of radiotherapy plus CTLA-4 blockade in lung cancer. Clones were sequenced by immunoSEQ multiplex PCR, and TCRdb holds only the in-frame ones, with some missing. The sample has approximately 95,000 clones; about 81% are singletons. This specimen was peripheral blood, taken from a patient treated with radiotherapy plus ipilimumab. The source of these receptors is a human donor with non-small cell lung cancer who had a partial response to radiotherapy plus ipilimumab.

The chain recombines TRBV28 with TRBJ1-4; no definite D call. Germline CDR1 is MDHEN and CDR2 is SYDVKM. This CDR3 contains 14 residues. Trimming pared 8 bases from V and 5 bases from J, leaving 15 bases between. CDR3 sequence: CASQTVLGNEKLFF. DNA for the CDR3: TGTGCCAGCCAAACAGTCCTTGGGAATGAAAAACTGTTTTTT. Full variable domain (missing parts from reference TRBV28 and TRBJ1-4): DVKVTQSSRYLVKRTGEKVFLECVQDMDHENMFWYRQDPGLGLRLIYFSYDVKMKEKGDIPEGYSVSREKKERFSLILESASTNQTSMYLCASQTVLGNEKLFFGSGTQLSVL.

This clone was counted a few times. The chain has TRBV28 and TRBJ2-1, with 7 bases identical to TRBD2. The V gene's germline CDR1 is MDHEN and CDR2 SYDVKM. The trim removed 3 bases at V and 4 bases at J, leaving 3 bases unmatched. The CDR3 extends over 14 amino acids. Written as DNA, the CDR3 is TGTGCCAGCAGTTTGGGGGGGGTTTACAATGAGCAGTTCTTC. It translates to CASSLGGVYNEQFF.